This note documents a single T cell receptor (beta chain) sequence. In the authors' workflow: Estimation of nucleated cell counts relied on the amplification of reference gene primers. TCRdb keeps only in-frame clones here, not all; method: immunoSEQ multiplex PCR. V, J and clone size were drawn from that table, and D and trimming were deduced from the DNA. This table holds 190,000 or so clones, about 87% found once. The sample belongs to a study of blood T cell repertoires in COVID-19. Study-wide background: Samples came from the United States, Italy and Spain, spanning acute and convalescent COVID-19.

Residents of about 25 US areas, aged about 18 to 89 years, made up the participants. Sequencing was done on a sample of PBMCs or T cells enriched from blood (not recorded which). The sequence derives from a man younger than 45 who had recovered from COVID-19.

CDR3 region: CASSEGTGFPYEQYF. Here the CDR3 DNA reads TGTGCCAGCAGTGAAGGGACAGGCTTCCCCTACGAGCAGTACTTC. This chain links TRBV6-1 with TRBJ2-7; 7 bases fit TRBD1. From germline, CDR1 is MNHNS and CDR2 SASEGT. V was clipped by 1 base and J by 2 bases; unmatched bases: 5. This CDR3 spans 15 amino acids.